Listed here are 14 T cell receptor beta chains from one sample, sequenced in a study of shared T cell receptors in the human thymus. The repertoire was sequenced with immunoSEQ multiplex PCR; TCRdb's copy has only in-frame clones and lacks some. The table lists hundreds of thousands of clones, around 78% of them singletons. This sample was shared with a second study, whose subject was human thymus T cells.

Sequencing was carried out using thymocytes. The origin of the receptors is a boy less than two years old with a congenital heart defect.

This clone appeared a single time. The CDR3 DNA reads TGTGCCAGCAGTGGGCCCGGGGGCACTGAAGCTTTCTTT. As protein: CASSGPGGTEAFF. V and J are TRBV6-5 and TRBJ1-1, with D perhaps TRBD1 (5 bases). Germline V gene sequence: CDR1 MNHEY, CDR2 SVGAGI. The V gene lost 5 bases and the J gene lost 4 bases, with 11 bases spanning the gap. CDR3 size: 13 residues.

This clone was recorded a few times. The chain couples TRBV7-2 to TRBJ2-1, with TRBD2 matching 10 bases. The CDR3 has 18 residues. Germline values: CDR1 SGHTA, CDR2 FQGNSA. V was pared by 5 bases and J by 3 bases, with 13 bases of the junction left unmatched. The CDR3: CASSPKATSGYGYNEQFF. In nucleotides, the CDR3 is TGTGCCAGCAGCCCCAAGGCGACTAGCGGGTATGGCTACAATGAGCAGTTCTTC.

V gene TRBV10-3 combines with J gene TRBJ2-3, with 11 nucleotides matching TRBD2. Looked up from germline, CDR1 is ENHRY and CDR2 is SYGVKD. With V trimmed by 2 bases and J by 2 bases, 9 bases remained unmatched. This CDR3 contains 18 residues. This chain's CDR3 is CAISELLAGGESTDTQYF. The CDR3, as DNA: TGTGCCATCAGTGAGCTCCTAGCGGGGGGTGAGTCCACAGATACGCAGTATTTT.

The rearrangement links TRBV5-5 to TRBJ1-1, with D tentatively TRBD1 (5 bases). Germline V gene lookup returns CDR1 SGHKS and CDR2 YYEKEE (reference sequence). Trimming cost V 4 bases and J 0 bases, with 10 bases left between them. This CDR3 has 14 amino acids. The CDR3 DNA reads TGTGCCAGCAGCCCAGGGACTATGAACACTGAAGCTTTCTTT. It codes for CASSPGTMNTEAFF.

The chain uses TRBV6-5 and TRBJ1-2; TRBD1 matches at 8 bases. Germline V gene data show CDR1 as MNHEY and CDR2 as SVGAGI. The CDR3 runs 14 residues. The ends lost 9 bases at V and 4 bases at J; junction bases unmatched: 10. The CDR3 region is CASRSWDRTYGYTF. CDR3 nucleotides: TGTGCCAGTAGATCGTGGGACAGGACCTATGGCTACACCTTC.

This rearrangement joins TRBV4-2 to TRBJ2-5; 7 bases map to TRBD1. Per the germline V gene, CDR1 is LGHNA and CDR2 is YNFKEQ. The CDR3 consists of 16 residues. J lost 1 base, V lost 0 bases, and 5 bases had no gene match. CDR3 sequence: CASSQDMRQGQETQYF. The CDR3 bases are TGTGCCAGCAGCCAAGATATGAGACAGGGCCAAGAGACCCAGTACTTC.

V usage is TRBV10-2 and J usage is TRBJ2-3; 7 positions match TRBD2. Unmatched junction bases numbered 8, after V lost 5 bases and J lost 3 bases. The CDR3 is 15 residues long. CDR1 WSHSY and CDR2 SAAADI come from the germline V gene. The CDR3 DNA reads TGCGCCAGCAGTTTAAGCCTTAGCGGGACAGATACGCAGTATTTT. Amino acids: CASSLSLSGTDTQYF.

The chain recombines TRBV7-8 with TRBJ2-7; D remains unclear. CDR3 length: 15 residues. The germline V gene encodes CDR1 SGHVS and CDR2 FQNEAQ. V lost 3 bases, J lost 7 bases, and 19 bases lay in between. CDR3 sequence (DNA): TGTGCCAGCAGCTTTACTACGAAGAACTACGCAGAGCAGTACTTC. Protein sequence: CASSFTTKNYAEQYF.

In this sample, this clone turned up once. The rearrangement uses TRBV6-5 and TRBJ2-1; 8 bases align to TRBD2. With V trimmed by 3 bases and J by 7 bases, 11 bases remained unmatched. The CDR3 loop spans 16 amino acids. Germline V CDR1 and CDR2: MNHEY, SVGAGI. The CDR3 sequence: CASSYHPLAGGNEQFF. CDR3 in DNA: TGTGCCAGCAGTTATCATCCGCTAGCGGGCGGGAATGAGCAGTTCTTC.

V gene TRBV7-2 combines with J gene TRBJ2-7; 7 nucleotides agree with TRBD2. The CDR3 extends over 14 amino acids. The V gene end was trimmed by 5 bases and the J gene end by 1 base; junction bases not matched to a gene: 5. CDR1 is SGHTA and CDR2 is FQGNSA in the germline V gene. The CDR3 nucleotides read TGTGCCAGCAGCCCCCGGACTAGATCCTACGAGCAGTACTTC. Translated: CASSPRTRSYEQYF.

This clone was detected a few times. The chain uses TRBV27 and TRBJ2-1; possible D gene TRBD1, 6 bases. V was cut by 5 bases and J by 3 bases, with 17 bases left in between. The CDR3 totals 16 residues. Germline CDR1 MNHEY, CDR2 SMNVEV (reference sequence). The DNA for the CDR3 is TGTGCCAGCAGTCTAGGACAGATTTGGGACTACAATGAGCAGTTCTTC. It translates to CASSLGQIWDYNEQFF.

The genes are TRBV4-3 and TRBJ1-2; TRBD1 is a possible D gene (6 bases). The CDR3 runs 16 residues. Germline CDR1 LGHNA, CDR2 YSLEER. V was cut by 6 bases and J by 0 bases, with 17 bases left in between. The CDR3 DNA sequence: TGCGCCAGCAGACCCCCCTGGGGGCCGTCTAACTATGGCTACACCTTC. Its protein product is CASRPPWGPSNYGYTF.

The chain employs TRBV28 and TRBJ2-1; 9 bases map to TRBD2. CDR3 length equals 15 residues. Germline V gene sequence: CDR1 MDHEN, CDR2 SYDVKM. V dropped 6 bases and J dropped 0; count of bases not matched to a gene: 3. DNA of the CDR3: TGTGCCAGCAGGCCGGGACTAGCCTCCTACAATGAGCAGTTCTTC. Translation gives CASRPGLASYNEQFF.

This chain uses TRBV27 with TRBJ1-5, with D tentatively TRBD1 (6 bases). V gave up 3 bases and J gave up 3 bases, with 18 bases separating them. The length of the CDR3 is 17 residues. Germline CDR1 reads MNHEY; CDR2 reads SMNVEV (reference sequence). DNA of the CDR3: TGTGCCAGCAGTTTGTACCGCGCAGGGGTCACCAATCAGCCCCAGCATTTT. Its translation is CASSLYRAGVTNQPQHF.